Sequencing of this T cell receptor beta chain was carried out in a study of beta chain features in type 1 diabetes. The study's findings and limits: In every one of the four CD4+ subsets, TCRB CDR3s were moderately but significantly shorter in Type 1 diabetes patients. In cDNA sequencing, cells with high TCR expression could be over-represented. Equally in patients and controls, PCR might preferentially amplify shorter templates. VDJ junctions from type 1 diabetes patients carried fewer insertions and larger deletions.

CDR1 ENHRY and CDR2 SYGVKD come from the germline V gene. This CDR3 spans 13 amino acids. Losses at the gene ends were 5 bases for V and 1 base for J; bases not matched to a gene: 1. The whole isolated RNA underwent reverse transcription, so sequencing captured expressed TCRB transcripts. The method was immunoSEQ multiplex PCR; TCRdb's version includes in-frame clones alone and lacks a portion of them. The sample records hundreds of thousands of clones, around 15% being singletons. Purity above 95% was achieved in all sorted populations. About this clone itself: Antigen unknown. Other DNA variants within this sample encode the same CDR3.

The origin of this receptor is a man between 18 and 29 years old with type 1 diabetes. The sample comprised naive CD4+ T cells from blood. The chain joins TRBV10-3 to TRBJ1-1; TRBD1 aligns across 7 bases. CDR3 in amino acids: CAISRTGNTEAFF. The CDR3 DNA sequence: TGTGCCATCAGTAGGACAGGGAACACTGAAGCTTTCTTT.